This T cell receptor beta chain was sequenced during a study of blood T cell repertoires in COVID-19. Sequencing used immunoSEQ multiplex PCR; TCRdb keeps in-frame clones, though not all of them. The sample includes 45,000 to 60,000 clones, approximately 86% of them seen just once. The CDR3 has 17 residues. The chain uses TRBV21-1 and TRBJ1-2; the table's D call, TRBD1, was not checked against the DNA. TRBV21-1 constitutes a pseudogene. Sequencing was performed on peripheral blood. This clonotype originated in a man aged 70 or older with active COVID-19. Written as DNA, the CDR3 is TGTGCCAGCAGCATACCGGGACAGGGGAGTCTAAACTATGGCTACACCTTC. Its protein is CASSIPGQGSLNYGYTF.